The 28 T cell receptor beta chains below were found in one sample sequenced in a study of graft-versus-host responses after intestinal transplantation. Here immunoSEQ multiplex PCR was the method, and the copy in TCRdb shows in-frame clones only, minus some. The repertoire consists of about 110,000 clones, with approximately 88% occurring once and the leading ten covering 0.71%. Antigens of these TCRs are unknown. The sample consisted of unstimulated CD4+ T cells sorted from spleen or lymph node cells, taken before transplant. These receptor sequences come from a human donor who was the organ donor for an intestinal transplant.

The chain joins TRBV11-1 to TRBJ2-3; perhaps TRBD2 as D (6 bases). The CDR3 spans 15 residues. The V gene's germline CDR1 is SGHAT and CDR2 FQDESV (reference sequence). V was pared by 0 bases and J by 2 bases, with 9 bases between. CDR3 DNA: TGTGCCAGCAGCTTAGCGGGGGGTTTCACAGATACGCAGTATTTT. Translating it yields CASSLAGGFTDTQYF.

This sequence joins TRBV5-1 and TRBJ2-1; D might be TRBD2 (6 bases). Trimming cost V 6 bases and J 9 bases, with 22 bases left between them. CDR1 SGHRS and CDR2 YFSETQ come from the germline V gene. The CDR3 is 15 residues long. DNA of the CDR3: TGCGCCAGCATCTACTCGGGAGAGGGGACCGGTGAGCAGTTCTTC. Translation gives CASIYSGEGTGEQFF.

The chain combines TRBV19 with TRBJ1-5, with 7 bases aligning to TRBD1. The J segment lost 6 bases and the V segment lost 5 bases, leaving 4 bases of the junction unmatched. The germline V gene encodes CDR1 LNHDA and CDR2 SQIVND (reference sequence). The CDR3 loop spans 13 amino acids. The CDR3 DNA is TGTGCCAGTAGTGGAACAGGGGTTCAGCCCCAGCATTTT. It specifies CASSGTGVQPQHF.

The rearrangement links TRBV2 to TRBJ2-3; D perhaps matches TRBD1 (5 bases). CDR1 and CDR2 (germline): SNHLY, FYNNEI. V was trimmed by 4 bases and J by 1 base, leaving 21 bases between them. The CDR3 consists of 18 residues. This chain's CDR3 is CASSGLPATALGTDTQYF. As DNA, the CDR3 is TGTGCCAGCAGTGGGCTTCCCGCGACAGCGCTGGGCACAGATACGCAGTATTTT.

The rearrangement joins TRBV19 to TRBJ1-2, with D hard to call. Looked up from germline, CDR1 is LNHDA and CDR2 is SQIVND (reference sequence). Trimming shortened V by 6 bases and J by 3 bases, and 17 bases separated the two germline ends. The CDR3 is made up of 15 amino acids. The chain's CDR3 is CASRNSLGWYYGYTF. CDR3 DNA: TGTGCCAGTAGGAATTCCTTGGGTTGGTACTATGGCTACACCTTC.

This chain joins TRBV4-1 and TRBJ1-2; no clear D. V was shortened by 1 base and J by 7 bases, with 22 bases between the two germline ends. The CDR3 is 17 amino acids. Germline CDR1 MGHRA, CDR2 YSYEKL. In DNA, the CDR3 is TGCGCCAGCAGCCAAGTCAAATCGGCCGCGATAGTTGGTGGCTACACCTTC. Translation gives CASSQVKSAAIVGGYTF.

This clone has a single count. This chain joins TRBV2 and TRBJ1-1; no clear D. V lost 6 bases and J lost 3, with 14 bases in between. CDR1 is SNHLY and CDR2 is FYNNEI in the germline V gene. CDR3 length equals 14 residues. The CDR3 spells CASRHLRMDTEAFF. The DNA for the CDR3 is TGTGCCAGCAGGCACCTGCGAATGGACACTGAAGCTTTCTTT.

The chain is built from TRBV5-1 and TRBJ2-7, with D hard to call. Trimming stripped 0 bases from V and 6 bases from J, with 10 bases between. The CDR3 extends over 13 amino acids. CDR1 and CDR2 from the germline V gene are SGHRS and YFSETQ. CDR3 nucleotide sequence: TGCGCCAGCAGCTTGGAGGCTAGGCGCGAGCAGTACTTC. It codes for CASSLEARREQYF.

The CDR3 reads CASSLEGFGNSPLHF. The CDR3, as DNA: TGTGCCAGCAGTCTTGAGGGTTTCGGTAATTCACCCCTCCACTTT. The gene calls are TRBV2 and TRBJ1-6; the D is unclear. V was pared by 5 bases and J by 6 bases, with 14 bases between. This CDR3 is 15 amino acids long. CDR1 SNHLY and CDR2 FYNNEI come from the germline V gene.

CDR3 region: CASRAQTLSTDTQYF. CDR3 nucleotide sequence: TGTGCCAGCAGGGCCCAAACACTAAGCACAGATACGCAGTATTTT. The chain uses TRBV6-1 and TRBJ2-3; the D is unclear. Germline V lookup: CDR1 MNHNS, CDR2 SASEGT. The CDR3 has 15 residues. V was cut by 6 bases and J by 0 bases, with 13 bases left in between.

The chain couples TRBV6-5 to TRBJ2-7; maybe TRBD2 (6 bases). Germline values: CDR1 MNHEY, CDR2 SVGAGI. The ends were cut back, 2 bases at V and 0 bases at J, with 11 bases in the middle. This CDR3 region has 15 residues. The CDR3 bases are TGTGCCAGCAGTTACACCCCGACTAGCTCCTACGAGCAGTACTTC. It yields the protein CASSYTPTSSYEQYF.

The chain is built from TRBV6-1 and TRBJ2-7; D may be TRBD1 or TRBD2 (6 bases each). The CDR3 has 12 amino acids. Germline V gene lookup returns CDR1 MNHNS and CDR2 SASEGT. V lost 6 bases, J lost 4 bases, and 10 bases lay in between. CDR3 protein: CASRQGRYEQYF. In nucleotides, the CDR3 is TGTGCCAGCAGGCAGGGGAGGTACGAGCAGTACTTC.

The CDR3 is CASSRTPGQGNNEQFF. The CDR3 bases are TGCGCCAGCAGCCGGACCCCGGGACAGGGGAACAATGAGCAGTTCTTC. The chain is built from TRBV4-1 and TRBJ2-1; TRBD1 matches at 10 bases. Germline V gene lookup returns CDR1 MGHRA and CDR2 YSYEKL. This CDR3 comprises 16 residues. V lost 4 bases, J lost 5 bases, and 8 bases stayed unmatched.

The CDR3 is CASSQGPGRETQYF. The CDR3 DNA is TGTGCCAGCAGCCAAGGTCCCGGCCGGGAGACCCAGTACTTC. The chain links TRBV14 to TRBJ2-5; no clear D gene. CDR1 and CDR2 (germline): SGHDN, FVKESK. This CDR3 spans 14 amino acids. V shed 1 base and J shed 5 bases, with 11 bases lying between them. The full variable domain, with the rest looked up from reference TRBV14 and TRBJ2-5, is EAGVTQFPSHSVIEKGQTVTLRCDPISGHDNLYWYRRVMGKEIKFLLHFVKESKQDESGMPNNRFLAERTGGTYSTLKVQPAELEDSGVYFCASSQGPGRETQYFGPGTRLLVL.

This chain joins TRBV7-9 and TRBJ2-5, with no clear D. This CDR3 is built from 15 residues. Germline loops: CDR1 SEHNR, CDR2 FQNEAQ (reference sequence). V dropped 5 bases and J dropped 2 bases, with 15 bases sitting between them. CDR3 nucleotides: TGTGCCAGCAGCGCCCCCTCGATGGGGCAAGAGACCCAGTACTTC. Its translation is CASSAPSMGQETQYF.

This clone was detected a few times. V usage is TRBV5-4 and J usage is TRBJ1-4; TRBD1 agrees at 7 bases. The J segment lost 4 bases and the V segment lost 5 bases, leaving 5 bases of the junction unmatched. Germline V gives CDR1 SGHNT, CDR2 YYREEE (reference sequence). The CDR3 contains 14 residues. The CDR3 protein is CASSYGQVNEKLFF. CDR3 sequence (DNA): TGTGCCAGCAGTTATGGACAGGTTAATGAAAAACTGTTTTTT.

This clone was picked up a small number of times. The chain recombines TRBV6-5 with TRBJ2-3; D not resolved. With 6 bases removed from V and 2 bases from J, the gap between germline ends came to 9 bases. CDR1 is MNHEY and CDR2 is SVGAGI in the germline V gene. The CDR3 sequence is 13 residues long. The CDR3 DNA reads as TGTGCCAGCAGACTAATCATCACAGATACGCAGTATTTT. Its protein is CASRLIITDTQYF.

The rearrangement joins TRBV18 to TRBJ1-1; D gene unclear. Trimming removed 3 bases at V and 7 bases at J, with 9 bases between. Germline CDR1 is KGHSH and CDR2 is LQKENI. The CDR3 is made up of 12 amino acids. The CDR3 loop is CASSPFADEAFF. The CDR3 bases are TGTGCCAGCTCACCTTTCGCGGATGAAGCTTTCTTT.

The CDR3 region is CASSLAQSSYEQYF. As DNA, the CDR3 is TGTGCCAGCAGCCTCGCGCAGAGCTCCTACGAGCAGTACTTC. The chain uses TRBV7-9 and TRBJ2-7; D is uncertain. Germline lookup yields CDR1 SEHNR and CDR2 FQNEAQ (reference sequence). V lost 5 bases, J lost 0 bases, and 11 bases lay in between. The CDR3 is 14 residues long. Full variable domain (missing parts from reference TRBV7-9 and TRBJ2-7): DTGVSQNPRHKITKRGQNVTFRCDPISEHNRLYWYRQTLGQGPEFLTYFQNEAQLEKSRLLSDRFSAERPKGSFSTLEIQRTEQGDSAMYLCASSLAQSSYEQYFGPGTRLTVT.

V and J are TRBV12-5 and TRBJ1-5; D is uncertain. This CDR3 contains 14 residues. Germline CDR1 reads LGHNT; CDR2 reads FRNRAP. Trimming left V 8 bases short and J 2 bases short, with 13 bases between. The CDR3 coding sequence is TGTGCTAGTTTGAGAGGCGAGGGCAATCAGCCCCAGCATTTT. This translates into CASLRGEGNQPQHF.

The CDR3 sequence: CASSWDSGRGNEQFF. Here the CDR3 DNA reads TGCGCCAGCAGCTGGGACAGCGGGAGAGGTAATGAGCAGTTCTTC. The rearrangement links TRBV5-1 to TRBJ2-1; a weak D match, TRBD2 (8 bases). Trimming removed 3 bases from V and 7 bases from J, with 17 bases in between. CDR1 and CDR2 (germline): SGHRS, YFSETQ. The CDR3 is made up of 15 amino acids.

This chain uses TRBV11-2 with TRBJ1-6; 8 bases match TRBD1. Germline V gene sequence: CDR1 SGHAT, CDR2 FQNNGV. The CDR3 extends over 15 amino acids. Germline trimming cut 5 bases from V and 9 bases from J; bases unmatched to any gene: 9. The CDR3 DNA follows: TGTGCCAGCAGCCCAGGGGGCGGCAGTCGTTCACCCCTCCACTTT. Residues: CASSPGGGSRSPLHF. The variable domain in full, with the rest retrieved from reference TRBV11-2 and TRBJ1-6, is EAGVAQSPRYKIIEKRQSVAFWCNPISGHATLYWYQQILGQGPKLLIQFQNNGVVDDSQLPKDRFSAERLKGVDSTLKIQPAKLEDSAVYLCASSPGGGSRSPLHFGNGTRLTVT.

Concerning this clone itself: Other DNA sequences in this sample translate to the same CDR3. The chain carries TRBV9 and TRBJ1-2; 7 positions match TRBD1. Germline values: CDR1 SGDLS, CDR2 YYNGEE. V was clipped by 6 bases and J by 7 bases; unmatched bases: 6. The CDR3 loop spans 12 amino acids. CDR3 coding DNA: TGTGCCAGCAAGGGGGCCTGGGGTGGCTACACCTTC. Translated, it gives CASKGAWGGYTF. The whole variable domain, remainder taken from reference TRBV9 and TRBJ1-2, is DSGVTQTPKHLITATGQRVTLRCSPRSGDLSVYWYQQSLDQGLQFLIQYYNGEERAKGNILERFSAQQFPDLHSELNLSSLELGDSALYFCASKGAWGGYTFGSGTRLTVV.

This clone occurred once. The chain couples TRBV4-1 to TRBJ1-2; 7 bases are a match to TRBD1. This CDR3 contains 16 residues. V gave up 2 bases and J gave up 0 bases; unmatched junction bases: 6. Germline V gives CDR1 MGHRA, CDR2 YSYEKL. CDR3 amino acids: CASSQSKGTANYGYTF. CDR3 DNA: TGCGCCAGCAGCCAATCAAAAGGGACAGCTAACTATGGCTACACCTTC.

A single count supports this clone. This chain links TRBV6-5 with TRBJ2-5; no clear D gene. V lost 4 bases to trimming and J lost 1 base, with 10 bases between them. Germline CDR1 MNHEY, CDR2 SVGAGI. This CDR3 is built from 14 residues. The CDR3: CASSSRQTQETQYF. The CDR3 DNA follows: TGTGCCAGCAGTTCCCGACAAACCCAAGAGACCCAGTACTTC.

This clone was seen just once. The V gene is TRBV14, the J gene TRBJ2-3, with no clear D. This CDR3 has 15 amino acids. Germline loops: CDR1 SGHDN, CDR2 FVKESK. Deletions cut 2 bases from V and 3 bases from J, with 12 bases between. CDR3 bases: TGTGCCAGCAGCCAAACCGGCCGATTGACAGATACGCAGTATTTT. The encoded protein is CASSQTGRLTDTQYF.

This chain links TRBV7-9 with TRBJ2-7; D might be TRBD1 or TRBD2, each matching 5 bases. Trimming stripped 5 bases from V and 2 bases from J, with 13 bases between. This CDR3 comprises 14 residues. Germline CDR1 is SEHNR and CDR2 is FQNEAQ (reference sequence). The chain's CDR3 is CASSHRDHTYEQYF. CDR3 nucleotide sequence: TGTGCCAGCAGCCACCGGGACCACACCTACGAGCAGTACTTC.

V is TRBV7-9 and J is TRBJ1-1; no clear D. CDR3 length: 17 amino acids. CDR1 and CDR2 from the germline V gene are SEHNR and FQNEAQ (reference sequence). V was trimmed by 2 bases and J by 1 base, leaving 17 bases between them. CDR3 sequence reads: CASSLWTGSGQNTEAFF. CDR3 in DNA: TGTGCCAGCAGCTTATGGACGGGAAGCGGCCAGAACACTGAAGCTTTCTTT.